One sample yielded the 8 T cell receptor beta chains listed below, sequenced in a study of blood T cell repertoires in COVID-19. Sequenced by immunoSEQ multiplex PCR; TCRdb stores in-frame clones only, minus some. This repertoire shows about 190,000 clones, about 90% found once; its top ten account for 0.62%. Sequencing was performed on peripheral blood. These TCRs come from a man aged 45-65 years with acute or convalescent COVID-19.

The chain joins TRBV30 to TRBJ2-3; 7 nucleotides agree with TRBD1. Looked up from germline, CDR1 is GTSNPN and CDR2 is SVGIG (reference sequence). V shed 6 bases, J shed 1 base, and the junction held 10 bases outside the gene matches. The CDR3 is 15 amino acids. The CDR3 region is CACAVQGVGTDTQYF. In DNA form, the CDR3 reads TGTGCCTGCGCCGTTCAGGGGGTCGGCACAGATACGCAGTATTTT.

The chain couples TRBV6-5 to TRBJ2-7; D is possibly TRBD1 (6 bases). V dropped 9 bases and J dropped 3 bases, with 21 bases sitting between them. CDR3 size: 15 residues. Germline lookup yields CDR1 MNHEY and CDR2 SVGAGI. CDR3 bases: TGTGCCAGTAAACCTCCAGGGGCGTCGGGCTACGAGCAGTACTTC. Protein: CASKPPGASGYEQYF.

The J gene is TRBJ1-2, the V gene TRBV19; D gene uncertain. This CDR3 has 14 residues. Germline V gives CDR1 LNHDA, CDR2 SQIVND (reference sequence). V lost 5 bases and J lost 8, with 18 bases in between. The DNA for the CDR3 is TGTGCCAGTAGTTCGACGCGACCTTCGGAGGGCTACACCTTC. It specifies CASSSTRPSEGYTF.

This clone appeared once. The CDR3 is CATSLAGGPSEQFF. The CDR3 nucleotides read TGTGCCACCAGTCTGGCGGGAGGGCCAAGTGAGCAGTTCTTC. J is TRBJ2-1 and V is TRBV24-1; 9 nucleotides align to TRBD2. CDR3 size: 14 residues. After removal of 6 bases from V and 9 bases from J, the junction contained 8 bases not matched to a gene. Per germline, CDR1 KGHDR and CDR2 SFDVKD.

This chain links TRBV3-1 (or the pseudogene TRBV3-2) with TRBJ2-3, with 7 bases lining up with TRBD2. CDR1 and CDR2 from the germline V gene are LGHDT and YNNKEL (reference sequence). The CDR3 spans 15 residues. Losses at the gene ends were 1 base for V and 4 bases for J; bases not matched to a gene: 5. In DNA form, the CDR3 reads TGTGCCAGCAGCCAAGGTTCGGGGGGTGCAGATACGCAGTATTTT. Amino acids: CASSQGSGGADTQYF.

The chain recombines TRBV27 with TRBJ2-6, with TRBD2 matching 13 bases. CDR1 and CDR2 (germline): MNHEY, SMNVEV (reference sequence). The CDR3 runs to 18 residues. After removal of 5 bases from V and 0 bases from J, the junction contained 4 bases not matched to a gene. The CDR3 DNA sequence: TGTGCCAGCAGTAAACTAGCGGGAGGGCTCTCTGGGGCCAACGTCCTGACTTTC. Protein product: CASSKLAGGLSGANVLTF.

The chain couples TRBV30 to TRBJ1-2; tentative D call: TRBD1 (5 bases). V was clipped by 3 bases and J by 5 bases, with 13 bases between them. CDR3 length: 13 residues. Germline lookup yields CDR1 GTSNPN and CDR2 SVGIG (reference sequence). The DNA of the CDR3 is TGTGCCTGGAGCGTCCAGACAGATTATGGCTACACCTTC. Amino acid sequence: CAWSVQTDYGYTF.

V is TRBV11-2 and J is TRBJ2-7, with D unresolved. This CDR3 has 15 residues. Germline V gives CDR1 SGHAT, CDR2 FQNNGV. Deletions cut 5 bases from V and 3 bases from J, with 17 bases between. CDR3 in DNA: TGTGCCAGCAGCCTAAACCGGGTCATGCTCTACGAGCAGTACTTC. As protein: CASSLNRVMLYEQYF.